Included here is one TCR beta chain sequence, with context. These data are taken from a study of T cell repertoires in cytomegalovirus infection. MiXCR, run by TCRdb on the reads, gives a single entry per CDR3 protein. The sample lists 170,000 or so distinct CDR3 sequences; approximately 18% were seen once. Trimming took off 4 bases at V and 6 bases at J, with 7 bases between the two ends. This CDR3 is 11 amino acids long. Germline-derived CDR1 and CDR2 are SQVTM and ANQGSEA. The sequencing sample was made of CD8+ T cells from PBMCs. This clonotype was sampled from a human donor in good health (CMV status not recorded). Some clones in this sample may be carry-over from other donors' samples. The chain is built from TRBV29-1 and TRBJ2-1; D not certain. Here the CDR3 reads CSVVGRNEQFF. The CDR3 nucleotides are TGCAGCGTTGTTGGCCGCAATGAGCAGTTCTTC.